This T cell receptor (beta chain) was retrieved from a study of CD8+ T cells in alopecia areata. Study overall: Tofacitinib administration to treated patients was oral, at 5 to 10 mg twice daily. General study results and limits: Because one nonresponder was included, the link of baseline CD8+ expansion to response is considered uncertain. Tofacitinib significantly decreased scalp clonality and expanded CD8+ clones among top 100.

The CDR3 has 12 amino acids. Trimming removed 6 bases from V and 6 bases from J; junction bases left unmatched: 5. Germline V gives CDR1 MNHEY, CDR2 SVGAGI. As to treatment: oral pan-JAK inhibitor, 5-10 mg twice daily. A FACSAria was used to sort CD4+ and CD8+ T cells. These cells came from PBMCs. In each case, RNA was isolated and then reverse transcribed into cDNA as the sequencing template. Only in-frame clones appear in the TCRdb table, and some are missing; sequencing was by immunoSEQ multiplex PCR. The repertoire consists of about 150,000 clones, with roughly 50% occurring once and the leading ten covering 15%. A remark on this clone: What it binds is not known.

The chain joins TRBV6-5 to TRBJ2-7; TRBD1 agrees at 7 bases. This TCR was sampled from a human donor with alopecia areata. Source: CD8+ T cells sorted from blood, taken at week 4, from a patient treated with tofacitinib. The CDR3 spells CASSLTGTEQYF. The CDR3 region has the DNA TGTGCCAGCAGCCTGACAGGGACCGAGCAGTACTTC.